This paragraph covers one T cell receptor (beta chain) sequence. Its antigen remains unidentified. The PCR had 60 Vbeta and 13 Jbeta primers. Some clones are missing from TCRdb's copy, which holds only in-frame ones; the method was immunoSEQ multiplex PCR. The table has some 150,000 clones, 70% seen once. This CDR3 region has 14 residues. CDR1 SGDLS and CDR2 YYNGEE come from the germline V gene. The V gene end was trimmed by 4 bases and the J gene end by 6 bases; junction bases not matched to a gene: 6. This entry comes from a study of cytomegalovirus exposure and HLA in healthy donors. Study information: Roughly 80 million unique TCRs from HLA-typed donors were held in an early data release.

General study findings and limits: Analysis performed later found more than 15,000 TCR beta sequences associated with HLA alleles at 0.05 false discovery rate. By a later analysis, the bulk of CMV-associated TCR beta chains appeared HLA-restricted. Generally TCR sequences proved uncommon, though certain public TCRs appeared in numerous donors.

Sequenced input: PBMCs. This TCR was sampled from a woman aged 55-69 years in good health and CMV-seropositive. The V and J genes are TRBV9 and TRBJ1-5, with 8 nucleotides matching TRBD1. The CDR3 nucleotides are TGTGCCAGCAGCTCAGGGGGCCGAGGTCAGCCCCAGCATTTT. Its translation is CASSSGGRGQPQHF. Complete variable domain (other parts from reference TRBV9 and TRBJ1-5): DSGVTQTPKHLITATGQRVTLRCSPRSGDLSVYWYQQSLDQGLQFLIQYYNGEERAKGNILERFSAQQFPDLHSELNLSSLELGDSALYFCASSSGGRGQPQHFGDGTRLSIL.